The 30 T cell receptor beta chains listed next were all sequenced from one sample in a study of OX40 agonist ivuxolimab in advanced cancers. Some clones are missing from TCRdb's copy, which holds only in-frame ones; the method was immunoSEQ multiplex PCR. This table has tens of thousands of clones, roughly 80% appearing once. Source: CD4+ or CD8+ T cells sorted from blood, taken in a trial of the OX40 agonist ivuxolimab. The receptors come from an adult with an advanced solid tumor such as melanoma, head and neck, liver or kidney cancer.

The chain uses TRBV9 and TRBJ1-1; 9 nucleotides align to TRBD1. Germline V gene sequence: CDR1 SGDLS, CDR2 YYNGEE. With V trimmed by 4 bases and J by 2 bases, 6 bases remained unmatched. The CDR3 runs 15 residues. The chain's CDR3 is CASSPRTGDNTEAFF. The CDR3 region has the DNA TGTGCCAGCAGCCCCCGGACAGGGGATAACACTGAAGCTTTCTTT.

The rearrangement joins TRBV7-6 to TRBJ1-3, with 8 bases that match TRBD1. With 5 bases clipped from V and 1 base from J, the junction kept 4 bases outside the gene matches. This CDR3 region has 15 residues. Germline CDR1 is SGHVS and CDR2 is FNYEAQ. Here the CDR3 reads CASSVTGGSGNTIYF. CDR3 coding DNA: TGTGCCAGCAGCGTTACAGGGGGGTCTGGAAACACCATATATTTT.

This clone was detected only once. The V gene is TRBV30, the J gene TRBJ2-1; D is tentatively TRBD1 or TRBD2 (6 bases each). Germline V gene lookup returns CDR1 GTSNPN and CDR2 SVGIG (reference sequence). The V end lost 2 bases, the J end lost 8 bases, and 16 bases lay between the germline ends. The CDR3 runs 14 residues. The CDR3 spells CAWSWRGDIDEQFF. The CDR3, as DNA: TGTGCCTGGAGTTGGAGGGGGGATATAGATGAGCAGTTCTTC.

The V and J genes are TRBV18 and TRBJ2-2; 7 nucleotides agree with TRBD2. Germline loops: CDR1 KGHSH, CDR2 LQKENI. J lost 0 bases, V lost 0 bases, and 1 base had no gene match. This CDR3 spans 16 amino acids. As DNA, the CDR3 is TGTGCCAGCTCACCACCGGGGGGGTCGAACACCGGGGAGCTGTTTTTT. Translated: CASSPPGGSNTGELFF.

This clone was observed a handful of times. The chain couples TRBV7-2 to TRBJ1-5; D gene ambiguous. The ends were cut back, 1 base at V and 6 bases at J, with 4 bases in the middle. The CDR3 is 12 residues long. Germline-derived CDR1 and CDR2 are SGHTA and FQGNSA. CDR3 amino acids: CASSLGSQPQHF. Here the CDR3 DNA reads TGTGCCAGCAGCTTAGGGAGTCAGCCCCAGCATTTT.

The chain couples TRBV7-2 to TRBJ2-1; 7 bases map to TRBD2. Germline V lookup: CDR1 SGHTA, CDR2 FQGNSA. Trimming removed 0 bases from V and 6 bases from J; junction bases left unmatched: 8. The CDR3 is 16 amino acids. The CDR3 coding sequence is TGTGCCAGCAGCTTAGCGGCGACTAGCTTACGCAATGAGCAGTTCTTC. Its translation is CASSLAATSLRNEQFF.

This chain connects TRBV7-9 to TRBJ2-3; D ambiguous. Germline V gives CDR1 SEHNR, CDR2 FQNEAQ (reference sequence). V was pared by 3 bases and J by 2 bases, with 0 bases between. The CDR3 covers 11 residues. The chain's CDR3 is CASSFTDTQYF. CDR3 DNA sequence: TGTGCCAGCAGCTTCACAGATACGCAGTATTTT.

The DNA for the CDR3 is TGTGCCAGCAGCGGCCGTTGGGTGAACACTGAAGCTTTCTTT. It yields the protein CASSGRWVNTEAFF. The chain is built from TRBV7-9 and TRBJ1-1; D gene uncertain. V was trimmed by 5 bases and J by 0 bases, leaving 10 bases between them. The CDR3 is 14 amino acids. Germline V gene data show CDR1 as SEHNR and CDR2 as FQNEAQ (reference sequence).

CDR3 sequence: CASSLTTANTGELFF. The CDR3 DNA reads as TGTGCCAGCAGCTTAACCACAGCGAACACCGGGGAGCTGTTTTTT. The chain carries TRBV7-3 and TRBJ2-2; D unresolved. Germline CDR1 SGHTA, CDR2 FQGTGA. The CDR3 contains 15 residues. V lost 0 bases and J 0 bases, leaving 5 bases between the germline ends.

The chain joins TRBV5-4 to TRBJ2-3; D call uncertain. The length of the CDR3 is 13 residues. Germline CDR1 is SGHNT and CDR2 is YYREEE (reference sequence). V dropped 0 bases and J dropped 3 bases, with 5 bases sitting between them. The CDR3 here is CASSLEVTDTQYF. CDR3 DNA sequence: TGTGCCAGCAGCTTGGAGGTTACAGATACGCAGTATTTT.

This chain connects TRBV9 to TRBJ2-2; 7 bases map to TRBD1. The CDR3 is made up of 16 amino acids. The J segment lost 6 bases and the V segment lost 3 bases, leaving 11 bases of the junction unmatched. Germline lookup yields CDR1 SGDLS and CDR2 YYNGEE. CDR3 DNA: TGTGCCAGCAGCGCGCCAGGACAGGTTGTTGCCGGGGAGCTGTTTTTT. Its protein is CASSAPGQVVAGELFF.

The gene calls are TRBV19 and TRBJ2-3; D perhaps matches TRBD1 (6 bases). The CDR3 has 15 amino acids. Germline values: CDR1 LNHDA, CDR2 SQIVND (reference sequence). The V end was cut by 3 bases, the J end by 3 bases, with 13 bases between. CDR3 DNA: TGTGCCAGTAGTATTAGGGGGAGTCGGACAGATACGCAGTATTTT. This gives the protein CASSIRGSRTDTQYF.

This rearrangement joins TRBV7-2 to TRBJ2-5; the D is unclear. Germline V gene data show CDR1 as SGHTA and CDR2 as FQGNSA. The CDR3 is made up of 14 amino acids. V lost 5 bases, J lost 1 base, and 11 bases lay in between. CDR3 protein: CASSRGRTQETQYF. The DNA for the CDR3 is TGTGCCAGCAGCCGCGGACGGACCCAAGAGACCCAGTACTTC.

V and J are TRBV25-1 and TRBJ1-1; TRBD1 might be the D (5 bases). Trimming removed 5 bases from V and 1 base from J, with 11 bases in between. CDR1 and CDR2 (germline): MGHDK, SYGVNS. CDR3 size: 14 residues. CDR3 nucleotide sequence: TGTGCCAGCAGTCTAGGGCAGGGGAACACTGAAGCTTTCTTT. As protein: CASSLGQGNTEAFF.

V and J are TRBV7-2 and TRBJ1-1, with D hard to call. This CDR3 is 13 amino acids long. V was pared by 5 bases and J by 3 bases, with 10 bases between. CDR1 and CDR2 (germline): SGHTA, FQGNSA. CDR3 loop: CASSPTVHTEAFF. In DNA, the CDR3 is TGTGCCAGCAGCCCGACGGTTCACACTGAAGCTTTCTTT.

Concerning this clone: Sequence at one end of the junction differs from germline and may be a read error. This chain joins TRBV7-3 and TRBJ2-7; 9 bases fit TRBD1. This CDR3 region has 15 residues. The germline CDR1 and CDR2 sequences are SGHTA and FQGTGA. The CDR3 sequence is CASSYGTGSSYEQYF. The CDR3 nucleotides read TGCGCCAGCAGTTACGGGACAGGGTCCTCCTACGAGCAGTACTTC.

The chain couples TRBV15 to TRBJ1-1; D is unclear. The CDR3 covers 16 residues. Deletions cut 5 bases from V and 1 base from J, with 17 bases between. The germline V gene encodes CDR1 LNHNV and CDR2 YYDKDF (reference sequence). The CDR3 here is CATSPLALVPNTEAFF. The CDR3 DNA reads TGTGCCACCAGCCCCCTTGCCCTTGTCCCGAACACTGAAGCTTTCTTT.

Written as DNA, the CDR3 is TGTGCCAGCAGCCTAGCGATGAGCTACGAGCAGTACTTC. It is translated as CASSLAMSYEQYF. V gene TRBV5-6 combines with J gene TRBJ2-7; tentatively, D is TRBD2 (6 bases). This CDR3 has 13 residues. The germline CDR1 and CDR2 sequences are SGHDT and YYEEEE. V lost 4 bases, J lost 3 bases, and 11 bases lay in between.

This chain links TRBV7-6 with TRBJ2-1; D not certain. This CDR3 has 12 residues. The germline CDR1 and CDR2 sequences are SGHVS and FNYEAQ. V was clipped by 6 bases and J by 10 bases, with 13 bases between them. CDR3 coding DNA: TGTGCCAGCAGGGGCAACCGGGCCGAGCAGTTCTTC. It codes for CASRGNRAEQFF.

The chain has TRBV28 and TRBJ2-7; 12 positions match TRBD1. The CDR3 is 15 amino acids. Looked up from germline, CDR1 is MDHEN and CDR2 is SYDVKM. J was trimmed by 6 bases and V by 3 bases; bases with no gene match: 6. This CDR3 reads CASSFRGQGASEQYF. CDR3 coding DNA: TGTGCCAGCAGTTTCAGGGGACAGGGGGCATCCGAGCAGTACTTC.

The chain carries TRBV11-3 and TRBJ1-2, with D possibly being TRBD1 (5 bases). V lost 3 bases to trimming and J lost 4 bases, with 9 bases between them. The germline gives CDR1 SGHNT, CDR2 YENEEA. This CDR3 spans 13 amino acids. The DNA of the CDR3 is TGTGCCAGCAGCTTGCTCGGGGCCTATGGCTACACCTTC. It specifies CASSLLGAYGYTF.

The rearrangement links TRBV28 to TRBJ2-5, with a possible D match to TRBD2 (6 bases). The V and J ends lost 5 bases and 5 bases respectively, with 18 bases between them. The length of the CDR3 is 15 residues. From germline, CDR1 is MDHEN and CDR2 SYDVKM. The CDR3 coding sequence is TGTGCCAGCAGTACCTTTGCGGGGCGGAAGGAGACCCAGTACTTC. Translating gives CASSTFAGRKETQYF.

The chain uses TRBV15 and TRBJ2-5; no reliable D call. With the DNA end fitting TRBJ2-7 better, the J assignment may be wrong. The CDR3 length is 12 residues. CDR1 and CDR2 (germline): LNHNV, YYDKDF (reference sequence). The CDR3: CATSRDRNEQYF. The CDR3 DNA sequence: TGTGCCACCAGCAGAGATAGGAACGAGCAGTACTTC.

The chain couples TRBV6-5 to TRBJ1-1, with D unclear. Germline V CDR1 and CDR2: MNHEY, SVGAGI. This CDR3 spans 16 amino acids. The germline V and J ends were trimmed by 0 bases and 0 bases, with 11 bases remaining between them. This CDR3 reads CASSYSQLRMNTEAFF. CDR3 nucleotide sequence: TGTGCCAGCAGTTACTCGCAACTTAGGATGAACACTGAAGCTTTCTTT.

This rearrangement joins TRBV11-2 to TRBJ2-1; 8 bases map to TRBD2. The CDR3 is 17 residues long. J was trimmed by 5 bases and V by 5 bases; bases with no gene match: 14. Germline CDR1 SGHAT, CDR2 FQNNGV. CDR3 in amino acids: CASSGNSGLGWNNEQFF. In DNA form, the CDR3 reads TGTGCCAGCAGCGGAAATTCGGGACTAGGCTGGAACAATGAGCAGTTCTTC. The entire variable domain, with the rest obtained from reference TRBV11-2 and TRBJ2-1, is as follows: EAGVAQSPRYKIIEKRQSVAFWCNPISGHATLYWYQQILGQGPKLLIQFQNNGVVDDSQLPKDRFSAERLKGVDSTLKIQPAKLEDSAVYLCASSGNSGLGWNNEQFFGPGTRLTVL.

The rearrangement links TRBV5-6 to TRBJ1-1; maybe TRBD1 (6 bases). Germline loops: CDR1 SGHDT, CDR2 YYEEEE. Trimming cost V 1 base and J 6 bases, with 19 bases left between them. The CDR3 sequence is 16 residues long. The CDR3 sequence: CASSLPAGQISAEAFF. CDR3 nucleotide sequence: TGTGCCAGCAGCTTGCCTGCGGGACAAATTAGCGCTGAAGCTTTCTTT.

The chain links TRBV7-2 to TRBJ2-6; 9 bases match TRBD2. From germline, CDR1 is SGHTA and CDR2 FQGNSA. V lost 5 bases and J lost 0; bases outside the gene matches: 11. The CDR3 has 19 amino acids. CDR3 loop: CASSVIAGEHFSGANVLTF. The CDR3 DNA sequence: TGTGCCAGCAGCGTTATAGCGGGGGAACATTTCTCTGGGGCCAACGTCCTGACTTTC.

This chain links TRBV30 with TRBJ2-7; TRBD1 matches at 11 bases. Per the germline V gene, CDR1 is GTSNPN and CDR2 is SVGIG (reference sequence). The ends lost 5 bases at V and 2 bases at J; junction bases unmatched: 8. CDR3 length: 15 residues. CDR3 residues: CAWGRAGQGAYEQYF. CDR3 in DNA: TGTGCCTGGGGAAGGGCGGGACAGGGGGCCTACGAGCAGTACTTC.

There are a few counts of this clone. This chain uses TRBV27 with TRBJ1-2; 7 nucleotides match TRBD1. Trimming took 0 bases from V and 4 from J; bases not matched to a gene: 5. Germline-derived CDR1 and CDR2 are MNHEY and SMNVEV (reference sequence). The CDR3 runs 15 residues. DNA of the CDR3: TGTGCCAGCAGTTTATCTTGGACAGGAATCTATGGCTACACCTTC. Translating gives CASSLSWTGIYGYTF.

The rearrangement links TRBV28 to TRBJ1-4, with 7 positions matching TRBD1. Unmatched junction bases numbered 9, after V lost 1 base and J lost 7 bases. The CDR3 spans 16 residues. Germline V gene data show CDR1 as MDHEN and CDR2 as SYDVKM. CDR3 coding DNA: TGTGCCAGCAGTTTATATCAGACAGGGTGGGGTGAAAAACTGTTTTTT. It specifies CASSLYQTGWGEKLFF.